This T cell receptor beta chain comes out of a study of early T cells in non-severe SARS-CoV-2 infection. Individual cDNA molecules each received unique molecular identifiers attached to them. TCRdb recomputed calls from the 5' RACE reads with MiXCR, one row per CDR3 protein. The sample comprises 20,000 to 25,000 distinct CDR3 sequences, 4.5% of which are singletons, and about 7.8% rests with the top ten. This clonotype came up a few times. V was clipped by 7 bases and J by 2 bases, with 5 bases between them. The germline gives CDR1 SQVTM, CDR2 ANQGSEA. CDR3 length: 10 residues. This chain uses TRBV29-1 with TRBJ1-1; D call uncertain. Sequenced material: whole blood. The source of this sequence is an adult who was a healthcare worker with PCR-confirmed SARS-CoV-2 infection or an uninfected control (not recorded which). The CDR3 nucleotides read TGCAGCGGTATCAACACTGAAGCTTTCTTT. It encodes CSGINTEAFF.